The sequence of this T cell receptor (beta chain) was determined in a study of metastatic and nonmetastatic thyroid tumors. Until they underwent thyroid surgery, no patient had received any treatment. With MiXCR, TCRdb reprocessed the PCR reads. The sample lists roughly 20,000 clones, roughly 28% occurring once. The sample holds many counts of this clone. Input material: tumor tissue. This receptor was identified in a male donor with papillary thyroid cancer or a benign thyroid nodule (not recorded which). Some clones in this sample may be carry-over from other donors' samples.

DNA of the CDR3: TGTGCCAGCAGCTTCGGTTTGAACACTGAAGCTTTCTTT. This translates into CASSFGLNTEAFF. The V gene is TRBV5-6, the J gene TRBJ1-1; D uncertain. The length of the CDR3 is 13 residues. The V end was cut by 2 bases, the J end by 0 bases, with 5 bases between. The V gene's germline CDR1 is SGHDT and CDR2 YYEEEE.